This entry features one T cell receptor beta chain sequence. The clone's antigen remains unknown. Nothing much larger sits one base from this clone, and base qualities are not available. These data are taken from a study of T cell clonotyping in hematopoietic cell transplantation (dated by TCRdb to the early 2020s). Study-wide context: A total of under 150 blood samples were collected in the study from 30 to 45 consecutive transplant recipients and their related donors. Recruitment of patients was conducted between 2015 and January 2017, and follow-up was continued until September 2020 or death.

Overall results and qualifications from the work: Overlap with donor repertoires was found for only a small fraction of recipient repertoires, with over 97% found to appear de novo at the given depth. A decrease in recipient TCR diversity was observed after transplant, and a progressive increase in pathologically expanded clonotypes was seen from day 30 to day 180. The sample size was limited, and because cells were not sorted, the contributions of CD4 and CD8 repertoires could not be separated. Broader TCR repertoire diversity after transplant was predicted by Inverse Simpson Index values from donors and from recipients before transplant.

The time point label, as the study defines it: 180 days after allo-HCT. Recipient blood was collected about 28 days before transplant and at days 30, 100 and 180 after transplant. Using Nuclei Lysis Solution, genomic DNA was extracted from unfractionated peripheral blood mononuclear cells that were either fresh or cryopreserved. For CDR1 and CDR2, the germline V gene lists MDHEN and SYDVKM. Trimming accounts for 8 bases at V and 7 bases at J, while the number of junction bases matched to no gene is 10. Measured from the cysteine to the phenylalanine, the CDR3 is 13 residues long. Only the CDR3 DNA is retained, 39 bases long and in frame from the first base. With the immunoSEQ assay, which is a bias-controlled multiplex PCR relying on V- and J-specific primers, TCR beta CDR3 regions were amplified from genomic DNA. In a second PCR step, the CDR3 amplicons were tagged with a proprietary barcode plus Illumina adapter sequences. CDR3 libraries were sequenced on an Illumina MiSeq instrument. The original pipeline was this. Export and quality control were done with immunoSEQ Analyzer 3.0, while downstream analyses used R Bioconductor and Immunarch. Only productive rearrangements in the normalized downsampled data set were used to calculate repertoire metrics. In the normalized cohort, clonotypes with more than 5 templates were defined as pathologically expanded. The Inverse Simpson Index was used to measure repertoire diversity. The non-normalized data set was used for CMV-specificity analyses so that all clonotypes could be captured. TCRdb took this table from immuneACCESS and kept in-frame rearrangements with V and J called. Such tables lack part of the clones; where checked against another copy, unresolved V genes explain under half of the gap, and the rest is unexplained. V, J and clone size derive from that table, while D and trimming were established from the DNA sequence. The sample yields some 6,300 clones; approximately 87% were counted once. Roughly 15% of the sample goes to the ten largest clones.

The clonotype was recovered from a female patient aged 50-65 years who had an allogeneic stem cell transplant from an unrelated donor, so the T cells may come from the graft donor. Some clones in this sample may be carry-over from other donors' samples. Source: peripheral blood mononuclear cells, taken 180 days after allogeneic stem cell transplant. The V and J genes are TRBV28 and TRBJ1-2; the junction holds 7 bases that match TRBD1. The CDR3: CASCSNRGSGYTF. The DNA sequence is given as TGTGCCAGCTGCTCTAACAGGGGAAGTGGCTACACCTTC.